Each of the 22 T cell receptor beta chains below was sequenced from the same sample in a study of control samples from healthy donors and cancer patients. Produced via immunoSEQ multiplex PCR; TCRdb's table is partial and in-frame only. This sample has some 150,000 clones, with 91% found just once. Source material: blood. Every receptor here comes from a woman younger than 45 in good health.

The chain links TRBV4-1 to TRBJ2-5; 9 bases are shared with TRBD1. There are 18 residues in the CDR3. Germline-derived CDR1 and CDR2 are MGHRA and YSYEKL. V lost 0 bases and J lost 0; bases outside the gene matches: 8. CDR3 protein: CASSQDGGQGFHQETQYF. DNA for the CDR3: TGCGCCAGCAGCCAAGATGGGGGACAGGGATTTCACCAAGAGACCCAGTACTTC.

The rearrangement links TRBV14 to TRBJ1-6; perhaps TRBD1 as D (5 bases). From germline, CDR1 is SGHDN and CDR2 FVKESK. V was trimmed by 4 bases and J by 3 bases, leaving 10 bases between them. The CDR3 sequence is 15 residues long. DNA for the CDR3: TGTGCCAGCAGCCCACCAGGGCACTATAATTCACCCCTCCACTTT. Residues: CASSPPGHYNSPLHF.

The sample holds one count of this clone. The CDR3: CASSKTVGYEQYF. CDR3 nucleotide sequence: TGTGCCAGCAGCAAGACTGTGGGCTACGAGCAGTACTTC. This chain connects TRBV21-1 to TRBJ2-7; TRBD2, the table's D call, lacks a check against the DNA. TRBV21-1 counts as a pseudogene. The CDR3 extends over 13 amino acids.

The genes are TRBV13 and TRBJ2-1; TRBD2 matches 11 bases. The germline V gene encodes CDR1 PRHDT and CDR2 FYEKMQ (reference sequence). J lost 2 bases, V lost 4 bases, and 4 bases had no gene match. The CDR3 has 16 amino acids. CDR3 DNA sequence: TGTGCCAGCAGCTCGACTAGCGGGATCACCTACAATGAGCAGTTCTTC. Residues: CASSSTSGITYNEQFF.

The chain recombines TRBV21-1 with TRBJ2-7; the D call in the table, TRBD1, was not verified against the DNA. TRBV21-1 is designated a pseudogene. The CDR3 is 11 amino acids. CDR3 residues: CASSRQGEQYF. The CDR3 region has the DNA TGTGCCAGCAGCAGACAGGGGGAGCAGTACTTC.

This clone showed up just once. The chain is built from TRBV9 and TRBJ2-1; 9 bases fit TRBD2. Germline trimming cut 0 bases from V and 5 bases from J; bases unmatched to any gene: 3. Germline CDR1 reads SGDLS; CDR2 reads YYNGEE. The CDR3 contains 15 residues. The CDR3 DNA follows: TGTGCCAGCAGCGTAGCTCCTAGCGGGGACAATGAGCAGTTCTTC. Protein sequence: CASSVAPSGDNEQFF. Full variable domain (missing parts from reference TRBV9 and TRBJ2-1): DSGVTQTPKHLITATGQRVTLRCSPRSGDLSVYWYQQSLDQGLQFLIQYYNGEERAKGNILERFSAQQFPDLHSELNLSSLELGDSALYFCASSVAPSGDNEQFFGPGTRLTVL.

Concerning this clone itself: This specimen includes other DNA sequences encoding the same CDR3. The chain couples TRBV20-1 to TRBJ2-1, with TRBD1 as a possible D gene (6 bases). The CDR3 is 11 amino acids. V lost 3 bases and J lost 6, with 6 bases in between. Germline CDR1 and CDR2: DFQATT and SNEGSKA (reference sequence). This chain's CDR3 is CSASRGNEQFF. The CDR3 DNA reads as TGCAGTGCTAGCAGGGGCAATGAGCAGTTCTTC.

The chain recombines TRBV7-3 with TRBJ2-3; D possibly corresponds to TRBD1 (6 bases). This CDR3 is built from 14 residues. Germline V gene sequence: CDR1 SGHTA, CDR2 FQGTGA. With 1 base removed from V and 3 bases from J, the gap between germline ends came to 8 bases. The CDR3, as DNA: TGTGCCAGCAGCTTAAACAGGGAGACAGATACGCAGTATTTT. It codes for CASSLNRETDTQYF. Based on the CDR3 plus reference TRBV7-3 and TRBJ2-3, the full variable domain is GAGVSQTPSNKVTEKGKYVELRCDPISGHTALYWYRQSLGQGPEFLIYFQGTGAADDSGLPNDRFFAVRPEGSVSTLKIQRTERGDSAVYLCASSLNRETDTQYFGPGTRLTVL.

The chain recombines TRBV4-1 with TRBJ2-4; 8 nucleotides match TRBD2. CDR1 is MGHRA, CDR2 YSYEKL, per germline. The CDR3 has 14 amino acids. V shed 2 bases, J shed 5 bases, and the junction held 2 bases outside the gene matches. The CDR3 nucleotides read TGCGCCAGCAGCCAACTAGCGGGTCAAAACATTCAGTACTTC. It is translated as CASSQLAGQNIQYF.

This chain links TRBV3-1 (or the pseudogene TRBV3-2) with TRBJ1-2; 7 bases are shared with TRBD1. There are 13 residues in the CDR3. Trimming took 5 bases from V and 6 from J; bases not matched to a gene: 6. Germline values: CDR1 LGHDT, CDR2 YNNKEL (reference sequence). DNA for the CDR3: TGTGCCAGCAGCGACAGGGTTTTCAATGGCTACACCTTC. This encodes CASSDRVFNGYTF.

The V and J genes are TRBV10-1 and TRBJ1-1, with TRBD1 identical over 7 bases. Germline-derived CDR1 and CDR2 are WNHNN and SYGVQD (reference sequence). The trim removed 3 bases at V and 8 bases at J, leaving 3 bases unmatched. The CDR3 loop spans 12 amino acids. The CDR3 here is CASSDPDREAFF. The CDR3 DNA reads as TGCGCCAGCAGTGATCCGGACAGGGAAGCTTTCTTT.

This clone is a singleton in its sample. This chain uses TRBV12-3 or TRBV12-4 with TRBJ1-1, with a weak D call TRBD1 (5 bases). This CDR3 is 13 amino acids long. Trimming cost V 2 bases and J 11 bases, with 15 bases left between them. The chain's CDR3 is CASSLLVGVGAFF. The CDR3 coding sequence is TGTGCCAGCAGTTTATTGGTGGGGGTCGGGGCTTTCTTT.

The V and J genes are TRBV6-2 or TRBV6-3 and TRBJ2-1, with 10 bases fitting TRBD2. V was pared by 6 bases and J by 9 bases, with 11 bases of the junction left unmatched. Germline loops: CDR1 MNHEY, CDR2 SVGEGT. This CDR3 is built from 15 residues. CDR3 protein: CASSNRDSGRSEQFF. In DNA form, the CDR3 reads TGTGCCAGCAGCAATCGGGATAGCGGGAGGTCTGAGCAGTTCTTC.

This chain links TRBV15 with TRBJ2-5, with TRBD1 as a possible D gene (6 bases). The V and J ends lost 1 base and 2 bases respectively, with 8 bases between them. The length of the CDR3 is 14 residues. CDR1 and CDR2 (germline): LNHNV, YYDKDF (reference sequence). The CDR3 nucleotides read TGTGCCACCAGCAGAGGGACAGATCAAGAGACCCAGTACTTC. Its translation: CATSRGTDQETQYF.

This clone showed up just a few times. The V and J genes are TRBV18 and TRBJ2-7; a possible D gene is TRBD1 (6 bases). CDR3 length equals 14 residues. Germline CDR1 reads KGHSH; CDR2 reads LQKENI. V lost 5 bases to trimming and J lost 3 bases, with 14 bases between them. In DNA form, the CDR3 reads TGTGCCAGCTCATCGCAGGGGTCAGGCTACGAGCAGTACTTC. It yields the protein CASSSQGSGYEQYF.

This chain links TRBV6-5 with TRBJ2-2; TRBD1 might be the D (6 bases). The CDR3 has 15 residues. The ends were cut back, 2 bases at V and 1 base at J, with 8 bases in the middle. Per the germline V gene, CDR1 is MNHEY and CDR2 is SVGAGI. DNA of the CDR3: TGTGCCAGCAGTTACAGGACAGAGAACACCGGGGAGCTGTTTTTT. This sequence encodes CASSYRTENTGELFF.

This chain joins TRBV10-1 and TRBJ2-1, with 8 nucleotides matching TRBD1. The CDR3 has 17 amino acids. V trimming: 0 bases; J trimming: 6 bases; junction bases outside the gene matches: 10. Germline loops: CDR1 WNHNN, CDR2 SYGVQD (reference sequence). CDR3 nucleotides: TGCGCCAGCAGTGAGTCCGGCAGGGGGCGGCGGGGCAATGAGCAGTTCTTC. This sequence encodes CASSESGRGRRGNEQFF.

The J gene is TRBJ2-1, the V gene TRBV15; possibly TRBD1 for D (6 bases). CDR1 is LNHNV, CDR2 YYDKDF, per germline (reference sequence). The germline V and J ends were trimmed by 5 bases and 7 bases, with 15 bases remaining between them. The CDR3 is 14 residues long. The CDR3 nucleotides are TGTGCCACCAGCGACAGATCTAGGGGGAATGAGCAGTTCTTC. Translated, it gives CATSDRSRGNEQFF.

V usage is TRBV24-1 and J usage is TRBJ2-4, with D tentatively TRBD2 (6 bases). The V end was cut by 2 bases, the J end by 3 bases, with 13 bases between. Germline V gene data show CDR1 as KGHDR and CDR2 as SFDVKD. This CDR3 region has 16 residues. The CDR3 sequence: CATSDSGPAGKNIQYF. The DNA for the CDR3 is TGTGCCACCAGTGATTCAGGGCCAGCGGGCAAAAACATTCAGTACTTC.

The chain uses TRBV25-1 and TRBJ2-7, with 8 positions matching TRBD1. Trimming removed 5 bases from V and 0 bases from J; junction bases left unmatched: 6. Germline V gene data show CDR1 as MGHDK and CDR2 as SYGVNS. There are 15 residues in the CDR3. The CDR3 DNA is TGTGCCAGCAGTCCCCGGACAGGGCTCTCCTACGAGCAGTACTTC. Amino acid sequence: CASSPRTGLSYEQYF.

This clone was picked up one time. This chain joins TRBV5-1 and TRBJ1-5; the D gene is possibly TRBD1 (6 bases). This CDR3 has 15 amino acids. CDR1 is SGHRS and CDR2 is YFSETQ in the germline V gene. Trimming took off 1 base at V and 0 bases at J, with 8 bases between the two ends. The CDR3 nucleotides are TGCGCCAGCAGCTTGAGGACAGTTAGCAATCAGCCCCAGCATTTT. Amino acids: CASSLRTVSNQPQHF.

Written as DNA, the CDR3 is TGTGCCAGCAGATACAGCATGAACACTGAAGCTTTCTTT. Its translation: CASRYSMNTEAFF. The chain is built from TRBV7-2 and TRBJ1-1; D remains ambiguous. The germline gives CDR1 SGHTA, CDR2 FQGNSA. The CDR3 has 13 residues. Trimming removed 6 bases from V and 0 bases from J, with 8 bases in between.